One and the same sample provided the 26 T cell receptor beta chains below, sequenced in a study of blood T cells in healthy people across ages. For the second PCR, which ran for roughly 7 to 11 cycles, a sample-barcoded 5' primer and a J-beta primer mix were used. TCRdb redid the calling of the 5' RACE reads with MiXCR, one entry per CDR3 protein. The sample holds 1.8 million or so distinct CDR3 sequences, around 40% seen once. The sample comprised blood. These receptors were taken from a human donor in good health.

This chain joins TRBV11-2 and TRBJ1-2, with TRBD1 matching over 7 bases. This CDR3 is 15 amino acids long. With V trimmed by 3 bases and J by 4 bases, 8 bases remained unmatched. Germline V gene sequence: CDR1 SGHAT, CDR2 FQNNGV. This CDR3 is CASSFLGGSPYGYTF. The CDR3 DNA reads TGTGCCAGCAGCTTTTTAGGGGGCTCCCCCTATGGCTACACCTTC.

This clonotype has only one observation. Mismatch with germline at one junction end may stem from a read error. This rearrangement joins TRBV20-1 to TRBJ2-7; the D gene is possibly TRBD2 (5 bases). Per germline, CDR1 DFQATT and CDR2 SNEGSKA (reference sequence). The CDR3 contains 13 residues. The CDR3: CSARDSVTYEQCF. CDR3 DNA: TGCAGTGCTAGGGACTCGGTCACCTACGAGCAGTGCTTC.

The CDR3, as DNA: TGTGCCAGCAGTTTCCCAACAGGGTCGGGCTATGGCTACACCTTC. This gives the protein CASSFPTGSGYGYTF. The chain couples TRBV12-3 or TRBV12-4 to TRBJ1-2; tentatively, D is TRBD1 (6 bases). The CDR3 is 15 residues long. Trimming removed 3 bases from V and 4 bases from J, with 15 bases in between.

In DNA form, the CDR3 reads TGTGCCAGCAACAGGCCAGCGGGGGGAATATTTCAAGAGACCCAGTACTTC. As protein: CASNRPAGGIFQETQYF. The chain uses TRBV2 and TRBJ2-7; 9 positions match TRBD2. The assigned J gene may be wrong: the sequence end matches TRBJ2-5 better. This CDR3 is built from 17 residues. Germline-derived CDR1 and CDR2 are SNHLY and FYNNEI.

This clonotype was counted only a few times. The chain has TRBV4-1 and TRBJ1-2, with no clear D. Trimming pared 0 bases from V and 1 base from J, leaving 6 bases between. Germline CDR1 reads MGHRA; CDR2 reads YSYEKL. The length of the CDR3 is 14 residues. The CDR3 DNA sequence: TGCGCCAGCAGCCAAGATACGGATAACTATGGCTACACCTTC. Translating gives CASSQDTDNYGYTF.

The genes are TRBV7-2 and TRBJ2-5; the match to TRBD1 covers 10 bases. This CDR3 has 17 amino acids. The junction had 9 bases not matched to a gene; V was cut back by 0 bases and J by 5 bases. Germline V gene sequence: CDR1 SGHTA, CDR2 FQGNSA. The CDR3 reads CASSLAVGTGVWETQYF. For the CDR3, the DNA is TGTGCCAGCAGCTTAGCCGTGGGGACAGGGGTTTGGGAGACCCAGTACTTC.

This clonotype showed up just a few times. This chain uses TRBV9 with TRBJ2-5; TRBD1 is a possible D gene (6 bases). Trimming cost V 4 bases and J 2 bases, with 15 bases left between them. The CDR3 contains 15 residues. Germline assignment: CDR1 SGDLS and CDR2 YYNGEE. The CDR3 coding sequence is TGTGCCAGCAGCCCAGGGGTTTCACTACAAGAGACCCAGTACTTC. This codes for CASSPGVSLQETQYF.

The CDR3 DNA follows: TGTGCCAGCAGCGTAGAGGCAGGGCTGGAAGAGACCCAGTACTTC. Its protein is CASSVEAGLEETQYF. This chain uses TRBV9 with TRBJ2-5; tentative D call: TRBD1 (5 bases). Germline V gene data show CDR1 as SGDLS and CDR2 as YYNGEE. V was shortened by 0 bases and J by 3 bases, with 12 bases between the two germline ends. The CDR3 runs to 15 residues. Full variable domain (rest looked up from reference TRBV9 and TRBJ2-5): DSGVTQTPKHLITATGQRVTLRCSPRSGDLSVYWYQQSLDQGLQFLIQYYNGEERAKGNILERFSAQQFPDLHSELNLSSLELGDSALYFCASSVEAGLEETQYFGPGTRLLVL.

The chain recombines TRBV20-1 with TRBJ2-1; TRBD1 agrees at 7 bases. The CDR3 is made up of 13 amino acids. CDR1 is DFQATT, CDR2 SNEGSKA, per germline (reference sequence). Trimming removed 6 bases from V and 2 bases from J; junction bases left unmatched: 4. CDR3 loop: CSALGGPYNEQFF. CDR3 DNA sequence: TGCAGTGCCTTAGGGGGCCCCTACAATGAGCAGTTCTTC.

With regard to this clonotype: A far larger clone is just one base off, so this is likely a read error. J is TRBJ2-4 and V is TRBV29-1, with D hard to call. The J call may be faulty, since TRBJ2-7 better matches the DNA end. Germline-derived CDR1 and CDR2 are SQVTM and ANQGSEA. The CDR3 length is 11 residues. For the CDR3, the DNA is TGCAGCGTTGGGCCGACCTACGAGCAGTACTTC. Its protein is CSVGPTYEQYF.

The J gene is TRBJ2-3, the V gene TRBV27; no clear D gene. Germline assignment: CDR1 MNHEY and CDR2 SMNVEV (reference sequence). V lost 3 bases and J 5 bases, leaving 15 bases between the germline ends. The length of the CDR3 is 15 residues. CDR3: CASSFQGTGEDTQYF. The DNA for the CDR3 is TGTGCCAGCAGTTTCCAAGGTACGGGTGAAGATACGCAGTATTTT.

The sample holds a few counts of this clonotype. This chain connects TRBV29-1 to TRBJ2-2, with TRBD1 matching over 7 bases. V trimming: 5 bases; J trimming: 6 bases; junction bases outside the gene matches: 3. The germline CDR1 and CDR2 sequences are SQVTM and ANQGSEA. The CDR3 length is 12 residues. The CDR3 region has the DNA TGCAGCGTTTTTACAGGGGCCGGGGAGCTGTTTTTT. Protein: CSVFTGAGELFF.

The chain has TRBV7-6 and TRBJ2-3; 9 nucleotides line up with TRBD1. J gave up 8 bases and V 5 bases, and 11 bases lay outside the gene matches. In germline, CDR1 is SGHVS, CDR2 FNYEAQ. This CDR3 contains 15 residues. CDR3 region: CASSRPGQGVGTQYF. The CDR3 coding sequence is TGTGCCAGCAGCCGTCCGGGACAGGGAGTAGGTACGCAGTATTTT.

This clonotype was counted between two and nine times. The chain recombines TRBV7-9 with TRBJ2-3; D ambiguous. Germline-derived CDR1 and CDR2 are SEHNR and FQNEAQ (reference sequence). V shed 0 bases and J shed 4 bases, with 8 bases lying between them. There are 14 residues in the CDR3. The CDR3 protein is CASSLAAHPDTQYF. The CDR3 DNA follows: TGTGCCAGCAGCTTAGCCGCGCACCCAGATACGCAGTATTTT.

On this clonotype itself: This may stem from a read error, because a much larger clone lies one nucleotide away. The chain carries TRBV9 and TRBJ2-5; D gene unclear. The DNA end lines up better with TRBJ2-7; the J call may be wrong. The germline V gene encodes CDR1 SGDLS and CDR2 YYNGEE. The CDR3 runs 15 residues. The CDR3 coding sequence is TGTGCCAGCAGCGTAGCTGGAGCCTCCTTACACGAGCAGTACTTC. This translates into CASSVAGASLHEQYF.

The V gene is TRBV3-1, the J gene TRBJ2-3; 14 bases match TRBD2. The CDR3 extends over 16 amino acids. With 4 bases clipped from V and 6 bases from J, the junction kept 6 bases outside the gene matches. CDR1 is LGHDT and CDR2 is YNNKEL in the germline V gene (reference sequence). CDR3 in DNA: TGTGCCAGCAGCCCGCAACGACTAGCGGGGGGGGATACGCAGTATTTT. The encoded protein is CASSPQRLAGGDTQYF.

The chain is built from TRBV2 and TRBJ2-5, with 10 bases that match TRBD1. V lost 7 bases, J lost 3 bases, and 5 bases stayed unmatched. The CDR3 runs 14 residues. Germline loops: CDR1 SNHLY, CDR2 FYNNEI. CDR3: CASIGGTGEETQYF. DNA for the CDR3: TGTGCCAGCATTGGGGGGACAGGGGAAGAGACCCAGTACTTC.

This clonotype has only a few counts. This rearrangement joins TRBV27 to TRBJ2-7, with D tentatively TRBD1 (5 bases). Germline V gene lookup returns CDR1 MNHEY and CDR2 SMNVEV (reference sequence). Trimming stripped 6 bases from V and 3 bases from J, with 15 bases between. There are 14 residues in the CDR3. The CDR3 loop reads CASSSTGSFYEQYF. The CDR3 bases are TGTGCCAGCAGCTCCACAGGATCATTCTACGAGCAGTACTTC.

Comments on this clonotype: One junction end does not reproduce the germline sequence, and a read error may be involved. The rearrangement joins TRBV4-1 to TRBJ1-2; no clear D. Germline CDR1 MGHRA, CDR2 YSYEKL. The CDR3 has 15 amino acids. DNA for the CDR3: TGCGCCAGCTGCCAAGACCCGGGGATAGGTAATGGCTACACCTTC. Residues: CASCQDPGIGNGYTF.

This clonotype was observed a few times. V gene TRBV6-5 combines with J gene TRBJ2-5; D may match TRBD1 or TRBD2 (5 bases each). Trimming left V 5 bases short and J 4 bases short, with 14 bases between. This CDR3 is built from 14 residues. Germline V lookup: CDR1 MNHEY, CDR2 SVGAGI. The CDR3 spells CASSHRDRRETQYF. The CDR3 DNA follows: TGTGCCAGCAGTCACCGGGACCGACGAGAGACCCAGTACTTC.

The V gene is TRBV27, the J gene TRBJ2-5; D may be TRBD2 (5 bases). This CDR3 comprises 13 residues. Germline CDR1 is MNHEY and CDR2 is SMNVEV (reference sequence). V shed 3 bases and J shed 11 bases, with 16 bases lying between them. In nucleotides, the CDR3 is TGTGCCAGCAGTTTTACTAGTCTCGGTGAGCAGTACTTC. Protein: CASSFTSLGEQYF.

In this sample, this clonotype turned up a few times. The chain links TRBV4-3 to TRBJ2-7, with 7 nucleotides matching TRBD1. The V gene's germline CDR1 is LGHNA and CDR2 YSLEER. This CDR3 contains 17 residues. Trimming removed 4 bases from V and 4 bases from J; junction bases left unmatched: 16. The CDR3 region is CASSLLLNPTGEYEQYF. For the CDR3, the DNA is TGCGCCAGCAGCCTTCTCCTCAACCCAACAGGGGAGTACGAGCAGTACTTC.

This clonotype was picked up a small number of times. The J gene is TRBJ2-1, the V gene TRBV15; D is perhaps TRBD1 (5 bases). Deletions cut 1 base from V and 4 bases from J, with 17 bases between. There are 17 residues in the CDR3. Germline V gene sequence: CDR1 LNHNV, CDR2 YYDKDF (reference sequence). CDR3 region: CATSRVPGMETYNEQFF. The CDR3 coding sequence is TGTGCCACCAGCAGAGTCCCAGGGATGGAGACGTACAATGAGCAGTTCTTC.

The rearrangement links TRBV6-6 to TRBJ1-1; 7 bases are a match to TRBD1. The CDR3 covers 12 residues. The ends lost 3 bases at V and 9 bases at J; junction bases unmatched: 4. The germline V gene has CDR1 MNHNY and CDR2 SVGAGI (reference sequence). CDR3 bases: TGTGCCAGCAGTTATGAGGGGGCTCAAGCTTTCTTT. Its protein is CASSYEGAQAFF.

This clonotype was recorded only once. This chain links TRBV2 with TRBJ1-1; the D is unclear. In germline, CDR1 is SNHLY, CDR2 FYNNEI. This CDR3 contains 14 residues. The V gene lost 8 bases and the J gene lost 2 bases, with 15 bases spanning the gap. Here the CDR3 reads CASEFGRSNTEAFF. The CDR3 DNA is TGTGCCAGCGAGTTTGGAAGGTCAAACACTGAAGCTTTCTTT.

Points on this clonotype: This may be a read error, as it is one base from a much larger clone. The chain joins TRBV5-5 to TRBJ2-1; TRBD2 might be the D (5 bases). Germline values: CDR1 SGHKS, CDR2 YYEKEE (reference sequence). This CDR3 has 17 residues. The CDR3 DNA reads TGTACCAGCAGCGCCCAGGCTGAGGGCTCCTACTACAATGAGCAGTTCTTC. Translated: CTSSAQAEGSYYNEQFF. Supplemented by reference TRBV5-5 and TRBJ2-1, the full variable domain reads DAGVTQSPTHLIKTRGQQVTLRCSPISGHKSVSWYQQVLGQGPQFIFQYYEKEERGRGNFPDRFSARQFPNYSSELNVNALLLGDSALYLCTSSAQAEGSYYNEQFFGPGTRLTVL.